Listed below are T cell receptor beta chains from one sample, sequenced in a study of T cell responses to AZD1222 COVID-19 vaccine. TCRdb's copy holds only in-frame clones and misses some; the assay was immunoSEQ multiplex PCR. Of approximately 140,000 clones detected, roughly nine tenths appear once; the ten largest clones hold about 5%. Source: peripheral blood, taken on day 0 of AZD1222 vaccination. These receptors all come from an adult in good health. Both conserved end residues are part of each CDR3. A D gene is named only where the DNA matches it firmly.

>TRBJ2-2|TRBV7-9|-
CASSLKAKGGTGELFF
>TRBJ2-6|TRBV9|TRBD2
CASSVYGRASSGANVLTF
>TRBJ2-2|TRBV28|-
CASSSGAANTGELFF
>TRBJ2-7|TRBV5-5|TRBD1
CASSLVGQGAYEQYF
>TRBJ2-2|TRBV7-3|-
CASSRLPSNTGELFF
>TRBJ2-7|TRBV30|TRBD2
CAWSGRVSGEQYF
>TRBJ2-3|TRBV5-1|TRBD1
CASSRMGQPLSSTDTQYF
>TRBJ2-7|TRBV7-2|-
CASSSRRSYEQYF
>TRBJ2-1|TRBV4-1|TRBD2
CASSQDSQREGRRGQFF
>TRBJ1-1|TRBV6-1|-
CASSDHRQENTEAFF
>TRBJ2-7|TRBV5-1|TRBD2
CASSFPGLADYEQYF
>TRBJ2-7|TRBV6-6|-
CASSLARQDISYEQYF
>TRBJ1-6|TRBV19|TRBD1
CASSSRTGDTPLHF
>TRBJ2-5|TRBV5-4|-
CASSPGGTGFEETQYF
>TRBJ2-7|TRBV24-1|-
CATSAPGTPKEQYF
>TRBJ2-2|TRBV15|TRBD1
CATSRVTGGGDGELFF
>TRBJ1-1|TRBV18|TRBD1
CASSPRTGTGNTEAFF
>TRBJ1-1|TRBV7-9|-
CASSLNQGNTEAFF
>TRBJ2-1|TRBV19|-
CASSIRGYNEQFF
>TRBJ1-4|TRBV7-8|TRBD1
CASNVEGRGRSEKLFF
>TRBJ2-7|TRBV6-2/TRBV6-3|TRBD2
CASSYREVGYEQYF
>TRBJ2-1|TRBV6-2/TRBV6-3|TRBD2
CASSLTSGFYNEQFF
>TRBJ2-7|TRBV11-2|-
CASSSNRGRRYSYEQYF
>TRBJ1-1|TRBV9|TRBD1
CASSPGQGFFEAFF
>TRBJ2-6|TRBV5-4|TRBD1
CASSSLAGQVAGANVLTF
>TRBJ1-1|TRBV2|-
CASRDGRGTEAFF
>TRBJ1-5|TRBV5-1|-
CASSLGTAYNQPQHF
>TRBJ2-1|TRBV24-1|TRBD2
CATSDFGTSGRRLNEQFF
>TRBJ2-5|TRBV7-9|TRBD2
CASSLAWTSGQETQYF
>TRBJ1-2|TRBV30|-
CAWSVGAYFYGYTF